These 29 T cell receptor beta chains originate from one sample sequenced in a study of cytomegalovirus exposure and HLA in healthy donors. Amplification used 60 Vbeta primers and 13 Jbeta primers. Repertoires were generated with immunoSEQ multiplex PCR, while TCRdb's copy carries only in-frame clones and drops some. The sample shows 55,000 to 70,000 clones, 80% of them seen only once. Sequencing input: PBMCs. Every receptor here comes from a woman aged 40 to 55 in good health and CMV-seronegative.

In nucleotides, the CDR3 is TGCGCCAGCAGCCAAGAGAGCGCAGTCAATCAGCCCCAGCATTTT. It codes for CASSQESAVNQPQHF. The chain is built from TRBV4-1 and TRBJ1-5; no definite D call. Germline CDR1 is MGHRA and CDR2 is YSYEKL. The length of the CDR3 is 15 residues. V dropped 0 bases and J dropped 3 bases, with 9 bases sitting between them.

This chain joins TRBV9 and TRBJ2-7; tentatively, D is TRBD2 (5 bases). Trimming stripped 0 bases from V and 9 bases from J, with 13 bases between. There are 13 residues in the CDR3. The germline V gene has CDR1 SGDLS and CDR2 YYNGEE. The CDR3: CASSVEHLGVQYF. The CDR3 bases are TGTGCCAGCAGCGTAGAGCATTTGGGAGTGCAGTACTTC.

In its sample, this clone was seen once. V usage is TRBV25-1 and J usage is TRBJ2-5, with 8 bases that match TRBD1. This CDR3 is built from 15 residues. Germline CDR1 reads MGHDK; CDR2 reads SYGVNS. J was trimmed by 4 bases and V by 1 base; bases with no gene match: 5. The chain's CDR3 is CASSEWNQGAETQYF. The CDR3 bases are TGTGCCAGCAGTGAATGGAACCAGGGGGCAGAGACCCAGTACTTC. Using reference TRBV25-1 and TRBJ2-5 for the parts outside the CDR3, the full variable domain is EADIYQTPRYLVIGTGKKITLECSQTMGHDKMYWYQQDPGMELHLIHYSYGVNSTEKGDLSSESTVSRIRTEHFPLTLESARPSHTSQYLCASSEWNQGAETQYFGPGTRLLVL.

This chain connects TRBV27 to TRBJ2-1; 7 nucleotides align to TRBD1. CDR3 length equals 15 residues. Germline V CDR1 and CDR2: MNHEY, SMNVEV (reference sequence). V lost 6 bases and J lost 0; bases outside the gene matches: 5. The CDR3 sequence: CASSQTGSSYNEQFF. The CDR3 bases are TGTGCCAGCAGCCAGACAGGGAGCTCCTACAATGAGCAGTTCTTC.

This clone was detected once. J is TRBJ1-2 and V is TRBV5-4, with 7 bases identical to TRBD1. The V segment lost 0 bases and the J segment 8 bases; nucleotides outside the gene matches: 10. CDR3 size: 15 residues. Germline assignment: CDR1 SGHNT and CDR2 YYREEE (reference sequence). This CDR3 reads CASSLDRGPLGGYTF. CDR3 in DNA: TGTGCCAGCAGCTTGGACAGGGGACCTCTAGGCGGCTACACCTTC.

The chain recombines TRBV5-1 with TRBJ2-5; 8 nucleotides line up with TRBD2. Losses at the gene ends were 4 bases for V and 5 bases for J; bases not matched to a gene: 10. Germline CDR1 and CDR2: SGHRS and YFSETQ. The CDR3 is 15 amino acids. Here the CDR3 DNA reads TGCGCCAGCAGCACGCAAGCGGGAGTGGGTGAGACCCAGTACTTC. This translates into CASSTQAGVGETQYF.

The gene calls are TRBV5-1 and TRBJ2-1; 15 nucleotides match TRBD2. The CDR3 is 17 amino acids. After removal of 2 bases from V and 2 bases from J, the junction contained 2 bases not matched to a gene. The germline V gene has CDR1 SGHRS and CDR2 YFSETQ. CDR3 coding DNA: TGCGCCAGCAGCTTAGGACTAGCGGGAGGGCCCTACAATGAGCAGTTCTTC. Its protein product is CASSLGLAGGPYNEQFF. The full variable domain, in which reference TRBV5-1 and TRBJ2-1 provide the parts outside the CDR3, is KAGVTQTPRYLIKTRGQQVTLSCSPISGHRSVSWYQQTPGQGLQFLFEYFSETQRNKGNFPGRFSGRQFSNSRSEMNVSTLELGDSALYLCASSLGLAGGPYNEQFFGPGTRLTVL.

This chain connects TRBV5-4 to TRBJ1-5; D is undetermined. V lost 0 bases and J 0 bases, leaving 7 bases between the germline ends. This CDR3 is 15 amino acids long. Germline V gene sequence: CDR1 SGHNT, CDR2 YYREEE (reference sequence). The CDR3 sequence is CASSLGGDSNQPQHF. The CDR3 DNA reads TGTGCCAGCAGCTTGGGCGGAGATAGCAATCAGCCCCAGCATTTT.

V usage is TRBV5-6 and J usage is TRBJ2-7; 9 positions match TRBD1. The germline V gene encodes CDR1 SGHDT and CDR2 YYEEEE. The CDR3 sequence is 14 residues long. The J segment lost 3 bases and the V segment lost 1 base, leaving 2 bases of the junction unmatched. CDR3 amino acids: CASSLLDRGYEQYF. The CDR3 DNA is TGTGCCAGCAGCTTGCTGGACAGGGGCTACGAGCAGTACTTC.

The rearrangement links TRBV27 to TRBJ1-2; 7 bases are a match to TRBD1. This CDR3 has 17 residues. Per the germline V gene, CDR1 is MNHEY and CDR2 is SMNVEV (reference sequence). J was trimmed by 0 bases and V by 6 bases; bases with no gene match: 13. The CDR3 is CASSLRDSGNSNYGYTF. Written as DNA, the CDR3 is TGTGCCAGCAGCCTCCGGGACAGTGGAAATTCTAACTATGGCTACACCTTC.

Turning to this clone: The sample carries other DNA sequences with the same CDR3. The V call is TRBV5-1, the J call TRBJ2-1; 13 nucleotides agree with TRBD2. This CDR3 comprises 15 residues. V lost 4 bases, J lost 7 bases, and 5 bases stayed unmatched. Germline CDR1 SGHRS, CDR2 YFSETQ. The CDR3 region is CASSKGLAGINEQFF. Here the CDR3 DNA reads TGCGCCAGCAGCAAGGGACTAGCGGGGATAAATGAGCAGTTCTTC.

The chain employs TRBV5-1 and TRBJ1-5, with D hard to call. CDR3 size: 14 residues. From germline, CDR1 is SGHRS and CDR2 YFSETQ. The germline V and J ends were trimmed by 0 bases and 5 bases, with 9 bases remaining between them. The DNA of the CDR3 is TGCGCCAGCAGCTTGGCCTCGGGAGATCAGCCCCAGCATTTT. It is translated as CASSLASGDQPQHF.

The chain combines TRBV30 with TRBJ2-7, with 11 bases matching TRBD2. CDR1 is GTSNPN and CDR2 is SVGIG in the germline V gene (reference sequence). There are 14 residues in the CDR3. The V and J ends lost 3 bases and 0 bases, in that order; junction bases with no gene match: 1. The CDR3 protein is CAWRGTSGSYEQYF. The DNA for the CDR3 is TGTGCCTGGAGAGGGACTAGCGGCTCCTACGAGCAGTACTTC.

This sequence joins TRBV29-1 and TRBJ1-2; D is perhaps TRBD1 (6 bases). The CDR3 consists of 13 residues. CDR1 and CDR2 (germline): SQVTM, ANQGSEA. V lost 1 base and J lost 8, with 14 bases in between. The CDR3 spells CSVEVGGGQGYTF. The CDR3 nucleotides read TGCAGCGTTGAAGTGGGGGGGGGCCAGGGCTACACCTTC. The complete variable domain, with remaining parts taken from reference TRBV29-1 and TRBJ1-2, reads SAVISQKPSRDICQRGTSLTIQCQVDSQVTMMFWYRQQPGQSLTLIATANQGSEATYESGFVIDKFPISRPNLTFSTLTVSNMSPEDSSIYLCSVEVGGGQGYTFGSGTRLTVV.

V gene TRBV27 combines with J gene TRBJ1-6; D perhaps matches TRBD1 (5 bases). Germline loops: CDR1 MNHEY, CDR2 SMNVEV (reference sequence). V was clipped by 1 base and J by 5 bases, with 12 bases between them. The CDR3 loop spans 16 amino acids. The CDR3 coding sequence is TGTGCCAGCAGTTTATTCAGCGACAGCCATAATTCACCCCTCCACTTT. Amino acid sequence: CASSLFSDSHNSPLHF.

The V call is TRBV28, the J call TRBJ2-1; 7 bases match TRBD1. The junction had 17 bases not matched to a gene; V was cut back by 5 bases and J by 4 bases. Per the germline V gene, CDR1 is MDHEN and CDR2 is SYDVKM. The CDR3 is 18 residues long. The CDR3 protein is CASSRWVADSGGYNEQFF. The CDR3 DNA reads TGTGCCAGCAGTCGTTGGGTAGCCGATTCAGGGGGATACAATGAGCAGTTCTTC.

V gene TRBV6-1 combines with J gene TRBJ2-2; the match to TRBD1 covers 11 bases. The CDR3 runs to 15 residues. The V gene's germline CDR1 is MNHNS and CDR2 SASEGT. V was clipped by 6 bases and J by 3 bases; unmatched bases: 3. CDR3 DNA: TGTGCCAGCAGCGGACAGGGGGCGTACACCGGGGAGCTGTTTTTT. It translates to CASSGQGAYTGELFF.

This sequence joins TRBV4-1 and TRBJ2-1; D ambiguous. This CDR3 is built from 15 residues. CDR1 is MGHRA and CDR2 is YSYEKL in the germline V gene. The V end was cut by 1 base, the J end by 2 bases, with 9 bases between. The CDR3 is CASSQGSRTYNEQFF. CDR3 sequence (DNA): TGCGCCAGCAGCCAAGGGAGCCGTACCTACAATGAGCAGTTCTTC.

The chain is built from TRBV19 and TRBJ2-6; 7 bases are shared with TRBD1. The CDR3 spans 18 residues. From germline, CDR1 is LNHDA and CDR2 SQIVND (reference sequence). The ends lost 7 bases at V and 0 bases at J; junction bases unmatched: 12. The CDR3 nucleotides are TGTGCCAGTACCCTGGTGGGACAGCCAGTCTCTGGGGCCAACGTCCTGACTTTC. Protein sequence: CASTLVGQPVSGANVLTF. Combining the CDR3 with reference TRBV19 and TRBJ2-6 gives the whole variable domain DGGITQSPKYLFRKEGQNVTLSCEQNLNHDAMYWYRQDPGQGLRLIYYSQIVNDFQKGDIAEGYSVSREKKESFPLTVTSAQKNPTAFYLCASTLVGQPVSGANVLTFGAGSRLTVL.

V is TRBV29-1 and J is TRBJ2-1; D might be TRBD2 (5 bases). This CDR3 is 14 amino acids long. The germline CDR1 and CDR2 sequences are SQVTM and ANQGSEA. The V gene lost 4 bases and the J gene lost 4 bases, with 14 bases spanning the gap. DNA for the CDR3: TGCAGCGTTGCTCGTCTAGCTGATTACAATGAGCAGTTCTTC. Translation gives CSVARLADYNEQFF.

The rearrangement links TRBV4-1 to TRBJ2-1; a weak D match, TRBD1 (6 bases). CDR3 size: 14 residues. CDR1 and CDR2 from the germline V gene are MGHRA and YSYEKL. The V end was cut by 4 bases, the J end by 3 bases, with 10 bases between. CDR3 in amino acids: CASSRGTIYNEQFF. The CDR3 coding sequence is TGCGCCAGCAGCCGGGGGACAATCTACAATGAGCAGTTCTTC.

This chain links TRBV30 with TRBJ1-1; tentative D call: TRBD1 (6 bases). CDR1 GTSNPN and CDR2 SVGIG come from the germline V gene (reference sequence). The CDR3 contains 12 residues. The V and J ends lost 8 bases and 1 base respectively, with 11 bases between them. CDR3 nucleotides: TGTGCCGAAGGGGGACCGAACACTGAAGCTTTCTTT. Translated: CAEGGPNTEAFF. The variable domain in full, with the rest retrieved from reference TRBV30 and TRBJ1-1, is SQTIHQWPATLVQPVGSPLSLECTVEGTSNPNLYWYRQAAGRGLQLLFYSVGIGQISSEVPQNLSASRPQDRQFILSSKKLLLSDSGFYLCAEGGPNTEAFFGQGTRLTVV.

The chain carries TRBV6-6 and TRBJ2-7, with 8 nucleotides matching TRBD1. This CDR3 region has 15 residues. Germline V gene sequence: CDR1 MNHNY, CDR2 SVGAGI (reference sequence). V dropped 6 bases and J dropped 5; count of bases not matched to a gene: 12. This CDR3 is CASSRNRGSVDEQYF. Written as DNA, the CDR3 is TGTGCCAGCAGCCGAAACAGGGGGAGTGTCGACGAGCAGTACTTC.

The rearrangement joins TRBV2 to TRBJ1-4, with D maybe TRBD1 (5 bases). CDR3 length: 16 residues. The germline gives CDR1 SNHLY, CDR2 FYNNEI. V lost 0 bases, J lost 5 bases, and 13 bases lay in between. CDR3 amino acids: CASSEAAIGVNEKLFF. DNA for the CDR3: TGTGCCAGCAGTGAAGCGGCGATAGGGGTAAATGAAAAACTGTTTTTT.

The chain joins TRBV11-2 to TRBJ2-7; 10 bases agree with TRBD2. This CDR3 comprises 14 residues. Germline CDR1 reads SGHAT; CDR2 reads FQNNGV. J was trimmed by 3 bases and V by 5 bases; bases with no gene match: 4. The DNA for the CDR3 is TGTGCCAGCAGCCAGAGGACTAGCGGCTACGAGCAGTACTTC. This encodes CASSQRTSGYEQYF.

The chain combines TRBV28 with TRBJ1-4; D remains ambiguous. CDR3 size: 14 residues. CDR1 and CDR2 (germline): MDHEN, SYDVKM. Trimming pared 3 bases from V and 5 bases from J, leaving 10 bases between. CDR3 region: CASSFSGANEKLFF. The CDR3 DNA sequence: TGTGCCAGCAGTTTCTCGGGTGCCAATGAAAAACTGTTTTTT.

J is TRBJ2-3 and V is TRBV7-2; tentatively, D is TRBD1 (6 bases). V lost 2 bases and J lost 0, with 12 bases in between. CDR3 length: 16 residues. The germline V gene has CDR1 SGHTA and CDR2 FQGNSA. The CDR3 sequence: CASSLKWGPSTDTQYF. CDR3 DNA sequence: TGTGCCAGCAGCTTAAAATGGGGGCCGAGCACAGATACGCAGTATTTT.

The chain carries TRBV5-5 and TRBJ2-5; D call uncertain. V dropped 2 bases and J dropped 4 bases, with 15 bases sitting between them. The length of the CDR3 is 15 residues. Germline V CDR1 and CDR2: SGHKS, YYEKEE (reference sequence). CDR3 in DNA: TGTGCCAGCAGCTTAAGTACGGTTTCCCGAGAGACCCAGTACTTC. It specifies CASSLSTVSRETQYF.

CDR3 sequence reads: CASSEPVSYNEQFF. The DNA for the CDR3 is TGTGCCAGCAGTGAACCGGTCTCCTACAATGAGCAGTTCTTC. The chain carries TRBV6-1 and TRBJ2-1; no reliable D call. Germline CDR1 MNHNS, CDR2 SASEGT. The CDR3 has 14 residues. V was clipped by 2 bases and J by 0 bases, with 5 bases between them.